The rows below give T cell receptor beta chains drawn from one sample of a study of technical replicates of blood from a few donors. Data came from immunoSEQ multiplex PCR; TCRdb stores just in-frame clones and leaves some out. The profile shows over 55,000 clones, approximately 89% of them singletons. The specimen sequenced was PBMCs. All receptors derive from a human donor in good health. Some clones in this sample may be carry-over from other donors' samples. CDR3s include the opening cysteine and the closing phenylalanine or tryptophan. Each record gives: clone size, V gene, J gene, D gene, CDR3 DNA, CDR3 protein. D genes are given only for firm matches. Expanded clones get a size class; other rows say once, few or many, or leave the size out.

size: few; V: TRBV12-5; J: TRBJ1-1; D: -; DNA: TGTGCTAGTGGCCCGTCGGGAGGAGGTCAGGAGGCTTTCTTT; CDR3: CASGPSGGGQEAFF
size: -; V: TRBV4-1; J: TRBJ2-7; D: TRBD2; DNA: TGCGCCAGCAGCCAGACGAGTGAAAGAAGCGGGGGTACCTACGAGCAGTACTTC; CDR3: CASSQTSERSGGTYEQYF
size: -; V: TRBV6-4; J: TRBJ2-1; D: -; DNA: TGTGCCAGCAGTGACGGACCGGGACAACACAATGAGCAGTTCTTC; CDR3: CASSDGPGQHNEQFF
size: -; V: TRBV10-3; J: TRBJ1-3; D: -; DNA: TGTGCCATCAGTCAAGCCCCGGGAAACACCATATATTTT; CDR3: CAISQAPGNTIYF
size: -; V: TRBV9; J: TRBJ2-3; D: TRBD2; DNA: TGTGCCAGCACTCGAGCGGGAATCACAGATACGCAGTATTTT; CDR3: CASTRAGITDTQYF
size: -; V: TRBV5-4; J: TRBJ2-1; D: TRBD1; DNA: TGTGCCAGCAGTTCTACCGGGACAGGGTTCAATGAGCAGTTCTTC; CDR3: CASSSTGTGFNEQFF
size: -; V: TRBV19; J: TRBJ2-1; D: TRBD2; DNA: TGTGCCAGTAAAAAACGGGGGGGAGGGCCTACTTACAATGAGCAGTTCTTC; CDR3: CASKKRGGGPTYNEQFF
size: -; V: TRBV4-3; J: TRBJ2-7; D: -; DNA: TGCGCCAGCAGCCAAGAGACTAGTTACGAGCAGTACTTC; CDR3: CASSQETSYEQYF
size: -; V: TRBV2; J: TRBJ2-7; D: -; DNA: TGTGCCAGCGGCGGGGGCACCAGGGTCGGTGAGCAGTACTTC; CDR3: CASGGGTRVGEQYF
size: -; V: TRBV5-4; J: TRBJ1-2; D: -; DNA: TGTGCCAGCAGGCGCGCGGGGGGAGGAGGCTACACCTTC; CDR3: CASRRAGGGGYTF
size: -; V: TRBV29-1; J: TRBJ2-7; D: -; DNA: TGCAGCGTGCGCCCGGGTTCCTACGAGCAGTACTTC; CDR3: CSVRPGSYEQYF
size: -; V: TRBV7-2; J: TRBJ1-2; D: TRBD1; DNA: TGTGCCAGCAGCTTAGGACAGGGGGCTAACTATGGCTACACCTTC; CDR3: CASSLGQGANYGYTF
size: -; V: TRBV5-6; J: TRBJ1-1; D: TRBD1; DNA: TGTGCCAGCAGCTTGGAAGGCAGGGGGGAGAGCACTGAAGCTTTCTTT; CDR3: CASSLEGRGESTEAFF
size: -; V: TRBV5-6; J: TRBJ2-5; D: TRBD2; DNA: TGTGCCAGCAGTTTATTAGCGGGGGAAGAGACCCAGTACTTC; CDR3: CASSLLAGEETQYF
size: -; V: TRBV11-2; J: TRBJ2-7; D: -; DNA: TGTGCCAGCAGCGCCAGTGGTAGCGAGTCCTACGAGCAGTACTTC; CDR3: CASSASGSESYEQYF
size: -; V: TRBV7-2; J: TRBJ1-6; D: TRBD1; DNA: TGTGCCAGCAGCCCACGGTGGACAGGGGAGGCCTATAATTCACCCCTCCACTTT; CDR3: CASSPRWTGEAYNSPLHF
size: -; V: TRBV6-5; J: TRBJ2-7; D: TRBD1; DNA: TGTGCCAGCAGTTACGGGACAGCGCAATACGAGCAGTACTTC; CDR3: CASSYGTAQYEQYF
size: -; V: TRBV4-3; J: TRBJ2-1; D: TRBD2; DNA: TGCGCCAGCAGCCAAGACACCGGACTAGCGGGAGGTGAGCAGTTCTTC; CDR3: CASSQDTGLAGGEQFF
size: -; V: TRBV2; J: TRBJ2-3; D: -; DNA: TGTGCCGGTGTAGTAAACCCTACAGATACGCAGTATTTT; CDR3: CAGVVNPTDTQYF
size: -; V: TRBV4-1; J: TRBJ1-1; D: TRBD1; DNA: TGCGCCAGCAGCCTCGGACAGGGAGGACCGATGAACACTGAAGCTTTCTTT; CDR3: CASSLGQGGPMNTEAFF
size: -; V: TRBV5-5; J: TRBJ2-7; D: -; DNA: TGTGCCAGCAGCCTAACAGGGAACACCTACGAGCAGTACTTC; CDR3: CASSLTGNTYEQYF
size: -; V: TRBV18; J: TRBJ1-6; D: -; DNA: TGTGCCAGCTCACCTAGTGAGGGCTCACCCCTCCACTTT; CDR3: CASSPSEGSPLHF
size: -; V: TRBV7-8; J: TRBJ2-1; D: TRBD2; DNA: TGTGCCAGCAGCTTTGGCATAGCGGGGGGGCGCCACAATGAGCAGTTCTTC; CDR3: CASSFGIAGGRHNEQFF
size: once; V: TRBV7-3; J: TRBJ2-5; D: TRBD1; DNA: TGTGCCAGCAGCCTGCAGACAGGGGAGACCCAGTACTTC; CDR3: CASSLQTGETQYF
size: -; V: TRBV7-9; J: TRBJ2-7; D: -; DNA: TGTGCCAGCAGCCCGCGGGACAGCAAGCAGTACTTC; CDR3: CASSPRDSKQYF
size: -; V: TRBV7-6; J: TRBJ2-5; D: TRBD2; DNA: TGTGCCAGCAGCTTCGGACTAGCGGGAGAGGGAGAGACCCAGTACTTC; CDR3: CASSFGLAGEGETQYF
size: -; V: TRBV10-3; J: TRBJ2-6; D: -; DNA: TGTGCCATCAGTCAGGGCCTGACCGGGGCCAACGTCCTGACTTTC; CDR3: CAISQGLTGANVLTF
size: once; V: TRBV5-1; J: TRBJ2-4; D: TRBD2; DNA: TGCGCCAGCAGCTTGGGGACTAGCGAGGGCAACATTCAGTACTTC; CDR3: CASSLGTSEGNIQYF
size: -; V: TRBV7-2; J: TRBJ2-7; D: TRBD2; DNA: TGTGCCAGCAGCTCAGGACGGGGGGTGAGCTCCTACGAGCAGTACTTC; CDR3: CASSSGRGVSSYEQYF
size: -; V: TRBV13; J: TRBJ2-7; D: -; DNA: TGTGCCAGCGAGGCCCGTCGCATGGCGAGGGAGCAGTACTTC; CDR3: CASEARRMAREQYF
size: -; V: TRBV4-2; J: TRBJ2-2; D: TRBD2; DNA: TGTGCCAGCAGCCAATTAGCGGGGGGTTTATCCGGGGAGCTGTTTTTT; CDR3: CASSQLAGGLSGELFF
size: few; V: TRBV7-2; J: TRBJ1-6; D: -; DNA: TGTGCCAGCAGCCCTGGGCGCGCTTCCAATTCACCCCTCCACTTT; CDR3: CASSPGRASNSPLHF
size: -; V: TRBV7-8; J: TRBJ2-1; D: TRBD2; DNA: TGTGCCAGCTTTAGCGGGAGGACCTACAATGAGCAGTTCTTC; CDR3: CASFSGRTYNEQFF
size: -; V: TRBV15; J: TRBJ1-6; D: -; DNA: TGTGCCACCAGCAGGGGAAGGGAGAATTCACCCCTCCACTTT; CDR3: CATSRGRENSPLHF
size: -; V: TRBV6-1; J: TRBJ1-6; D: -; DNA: TGTGCCAGCAGTGACCGGTTACAGATCGTTAGCTCCTATAATTCACCCCTCCACTTT; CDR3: CASSDRLQIVSSYNSPLHF
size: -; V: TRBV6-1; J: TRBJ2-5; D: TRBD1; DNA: TGTGCCAGCAGTGAATTTGGACAGGAAGAGACCCAGTACTTC; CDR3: CASSEFGQEETQYF
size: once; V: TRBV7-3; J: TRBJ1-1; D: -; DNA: TGTGCCAGCAGCTTAACGGCGGACAGCCCTGAAGCTTTCTTT; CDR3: CASSLTADSPEAFF
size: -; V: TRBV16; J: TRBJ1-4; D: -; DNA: TGTGCCAGCAGGAGCTGTAGAGTCAGGGAAATAGGGCGGTATGAAAAACTGTTTTTT; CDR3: CASRSCRVREIGRYEKLFF
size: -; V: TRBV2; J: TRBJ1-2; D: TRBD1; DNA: TGTGCCAGCAGTCCGCGGACAGGGAATACGTATGGCTACACCTTC; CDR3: CASSPRTGNTYGYTF
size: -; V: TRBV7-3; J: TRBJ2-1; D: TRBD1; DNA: TGTGCCAGCTCAGAGGGGACAGGGACCTACAATGAGCAGTTCTTC; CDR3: CASSEGTGTYNEQFF
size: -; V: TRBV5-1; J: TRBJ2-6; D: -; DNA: TGCGCCAGCAGCCCCGGACAGACCTCTGGGGCCAACGTCCTGACTTTC; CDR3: CASSPGQTSGANVLTF
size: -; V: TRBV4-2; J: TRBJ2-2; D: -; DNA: TGTGCCAGCAGCCTGCGCGTAAACACCGGGGAGCTGTTTTTT; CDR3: CASSLRVNTGELFF